Following are 14 T cell receptor beta chains from one sample sequenced in a study of patients and donors after allogeneic stem cell transplantation. TCRdb called the RT-PCR reads again in MiXCR, with one record for every CDR3 protein. Of about 960,000 distinct CDR3 sequences in the sample, around 17% were seen once. Sequenced sample: blood, either unsorted or a sorted T cell fraction (not recorded which). These receptors were collected from a human donor who was either an allogeneic HSCT recipient or a stem cell or donor lymphocyte infusion donor (not recorded which). It is not recorded whose cells these are; they may come from a transplant donor.

The chain joins TRBV28 to TRBJ1-2; no firm D call. The CDR3 is 12 residues long. Germline V gene lookup returns CDR1 MDHEN and CDR2 SYDVKM. V was clipped by 6 bases and J by 4 bases, with 9 bases between them. The DNA for the CDR3 is TGTGCCAGCAGAATGCAGTCCTATGGCTACACCTTC. As protein: CASRMQSYGYTF.

V gene TRBV12-3 or TRBV12-4 combines with J gene TRBJ1-5, with D possibly TRBD1 on 5 matching bases. Trimming stripped 5 bases from V and 4 bases from J, with 12 bases between. CDR3 size: 14 residues. CDR3: CASSPRDFNQPQHF. The CDR3 DNA is TGTGCCAGCAGTCCCCGGGACTTTAATCAGCCCCAGCATTTT.

This clonotype came up a few times. The chain couples TRBV12-3 or TRBV12-4 to TRBJ1-1, with D unclear. Trimming took 3 bases from V and 1 from J, leaving 12 bases between them. This CDR3 comprises 15 residues. In DNA form, the CDR3 reads TGTGCCAGCAGTTTGTGGCAGACCTCGAACACTGAAGCTTTCTTT. Translation: CASSLWQTSNTEAFF.

The table lists this clonotype with a few counts. This chain links TRBV7-9 with TRBJ2-1, with 9 bases aligning to TRBD2. Germline CDR1 SEHNR, CDR2 FQNEAQ (reference sequence). The CDR3 is 14 amino acids. The trim removed 3 bases at V and 8 bases at J, leaving 5 bases unmatched. The CDR3 DNA is TGTGCCAGCAGCTTGGTGGTAGCGGGAGATGAGCAGTTCTTC. This sequence encodes CASSLVVAGDEQFF.

This clonotype showed up just a few times. J is TRBJ1-5 and V is TRBV11-2; possible D gene TRBD1, 5 bases. Trimming shortened V by 6 bases and J by 1 base, and 25 bases separated the two germline ends. CDR3 length: 19 residues. Looked up from germline, CDR1 is SGHAT and CDR2 is FQNNGV. The CDR3 sequence is CASRAFVWGGMESNQPQHF. In DNA form, the CDR3 reads TGTGCCAGCAGGGCCTTCGTATGGGGGGGGATGGAGAGCAATCAGCCCCAGCATTTT.

This clonotype was seen a handful of times. The V gene is TRBV10-3, the J gene TRBJ2-7, with 7 bases identical to TRBD2. This CDR3 comprises 16 residues. V shed 0 bases and J 5 bases; nucleotides not matched to a gene: 10. The germline CDR1 and CDR2 sequences are ENHRY and SYGVKD. In DNA, the CDR3 is TGTGCCATCAGTGAGTCGTTTCGCGGGAGCATCGACGAGCAGTACTTC. It codes for CAISESFRGSIDEQYF.

In this sample, this clonotype turned up a few times. The chain's CDR3 is CASRQQTYEQYF. The CDR3 DNA follows: TGTGCCAGCAGACAGCAGACCTACGAGCAGTACTTC. The V and J genes are TRBV2 and TRBJ2-7, with D unresolved. Trimming removed 6 bases from V and 2 bases from J, with 8 bases in between. The germline V gene encodes CDR1 SNHLY and CDR2 FYNNEI. CDR3 length: 12 residues.

With respect to this clonotype: The junction does not match germline at one end; this may be a read error. This chain joins TRBV10-3 and TRBJ2-5; tentatively, D is TRBD1 or TRBD2 (5 bases each). This CDR3 is 18 amino acids long. Germline V gene lookup returns CDR1 ENHRY and CDR2 SYGVKD. The CDR3 here is CAISESGVGRGDQEAQYF. CDR3 in DNA: TGTGCCATCAGTGAGTCGGGGGTCGGTCGGGGCGACCAAGAGGCCCAGTACTTC.

This clonotype came up a few times. The chain couples TRBV12-3 or TRBV12-4 to TRBJ1-5, with unresolved D. Deletions cut 3 bases from V and 7 bases from J, with 10 bases between. The CDR3 is 13 residues long. The CDR3 DNA sequence: TGTGCCAGCAGTTTCTCACGAACCCAGCCCCAGCATTTT. Its protein is CASSFSRTQPQHF.

This clonotype came up a few times. The V call is TRBV5-5, the J call TRBJ1-1; 9 positions agree with TRBD1. The CDR3 runs to 16 residues. The germline CDR1 and CDR2 sequences are SGHKS and YYEKEE (reference sequence). Trimming took 4 bases from V and 4 from J; bases not matched to a gene: 11. CDR3 nucleotide sequence: TGTGCCAGCAGCGTCTCGCCGGGACAGGGCGCCACTGAAGCTTTCTTT. Encoded protein: CASSVSPGQGATEAFF. Based on the CDR3 plus reference TRBV5-5 and TRBJ1-1, the full variable domain is DAGVTQSPTHLIKTRGQQVTLRCSPISGHKSVSWYQQVLGQGPQFIFQYYEKEERGRGNFPDRFSARQFPNYSSELNVNALLLGDSALYLCASSVSPGQGATEAFFGQGTRLTVV.

This chain uses TRBV5-1 with TRBJ2-7, with 8 positions matching TRBD1. The CDR3 runs to 15 residues. In germline, CDR1 is SGHRS, CDR2 YFSETQ. J gave up 2 bases and V 0 bases, and 4 bases lay outside the gene matches. The CDR3 sequence is CASSLGQGSAYEQYF. The CDR3 bases are TGCGCCAGCAGCTTGGGACAGGGGAGTGCCTACGAGCAGTACTTC.

This clonotype was counted a few times. V is TRBV20-1 and J is TRBJ2-3; 7 bases align to TRBD2. Per germline, CDR1 DFQATT and CDR2 SNEGSKA (reference sequence). Unmatched junction bases numbered 8, after V lost 0 bases and J lost 2 bases. The CDR3 extends over 16 amino acids. CDR3 nucleotides: TGCAGTGCTAGAGATGGCCTAGCGGAGGCCACAGATACGCAGTATTTT. This gives the protein CSARDGLAEATDTQYF.

J is TRBJ2-1 and V is TRBV3-1; D call uncertain. Germline CDR1 reads LGHDT; CDR2 reads YNNKEL (reference sequence). Between the trimmed V and J ends, which lost 1 base and 7 bases, there was a span of 14 bases. This CDR3 is built from 15 residues. Written as DNA, the CDR3 is TGTGCCAGCAGCCAAGGAGGCACGAGCAAGAATGAGCAGTTCTTC. Its translation: CASSQGGTSKNEQFF.

This clonotype occurred a few times. The CDR3 reads CAAGLDTIYF. The CDR3 coding sequence is TGTGCCGCAGGGTTAGACACCATATATTTT. The gene calls are TRBV10-3 and TRBJ1-3; D possibly corresponds to TRBD1 (5 bases). The CDR3 extends over 10 amino acids. V shed 11 bases and J shed 8 bases, with 10 bases lying between them. CDR1 and CDR2 from the germline V gene are ENHRY and SYGVKD.